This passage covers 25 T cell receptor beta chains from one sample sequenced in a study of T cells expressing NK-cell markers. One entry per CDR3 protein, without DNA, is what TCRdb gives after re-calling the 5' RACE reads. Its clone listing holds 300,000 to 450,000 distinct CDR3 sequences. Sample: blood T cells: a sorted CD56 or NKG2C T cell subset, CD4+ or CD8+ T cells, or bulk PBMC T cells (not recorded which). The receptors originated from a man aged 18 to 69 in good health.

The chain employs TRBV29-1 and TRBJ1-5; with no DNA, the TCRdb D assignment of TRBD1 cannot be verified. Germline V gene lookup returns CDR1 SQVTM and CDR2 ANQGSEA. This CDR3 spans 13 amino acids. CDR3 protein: CSTSTGYNQPQHF.

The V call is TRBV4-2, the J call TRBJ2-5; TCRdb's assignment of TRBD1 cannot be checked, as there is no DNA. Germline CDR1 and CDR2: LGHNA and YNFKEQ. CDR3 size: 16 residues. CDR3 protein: CASSQQLGGQSQTQYF.

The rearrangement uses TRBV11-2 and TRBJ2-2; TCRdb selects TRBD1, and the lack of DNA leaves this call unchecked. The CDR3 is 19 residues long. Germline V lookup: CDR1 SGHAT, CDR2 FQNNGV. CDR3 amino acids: CASSRRGAIIRSNTGELFF.

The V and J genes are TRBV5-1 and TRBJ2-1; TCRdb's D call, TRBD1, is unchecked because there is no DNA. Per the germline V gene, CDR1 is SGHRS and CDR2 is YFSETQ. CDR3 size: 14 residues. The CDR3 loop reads CASSTRTGNNEQFF.

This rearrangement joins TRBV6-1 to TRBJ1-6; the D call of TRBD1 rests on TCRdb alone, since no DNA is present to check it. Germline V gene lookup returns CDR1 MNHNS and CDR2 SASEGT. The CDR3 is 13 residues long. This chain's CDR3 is CASVRDRNSPLHF.

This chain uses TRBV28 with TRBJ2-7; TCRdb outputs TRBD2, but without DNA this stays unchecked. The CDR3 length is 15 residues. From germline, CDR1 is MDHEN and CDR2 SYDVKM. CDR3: CASSPAGGQTYEQYF.

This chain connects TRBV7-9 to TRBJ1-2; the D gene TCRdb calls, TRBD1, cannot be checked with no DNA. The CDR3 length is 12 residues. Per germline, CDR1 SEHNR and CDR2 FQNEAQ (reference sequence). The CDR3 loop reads CASSITSGGYTF.

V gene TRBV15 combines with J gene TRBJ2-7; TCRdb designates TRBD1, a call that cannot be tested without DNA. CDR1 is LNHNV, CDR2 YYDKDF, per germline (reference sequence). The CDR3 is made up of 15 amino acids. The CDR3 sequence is CATSRRDSHSYEQYF.

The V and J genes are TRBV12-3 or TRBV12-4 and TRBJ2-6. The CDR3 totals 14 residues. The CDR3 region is CASSFMVNTNVLTF.

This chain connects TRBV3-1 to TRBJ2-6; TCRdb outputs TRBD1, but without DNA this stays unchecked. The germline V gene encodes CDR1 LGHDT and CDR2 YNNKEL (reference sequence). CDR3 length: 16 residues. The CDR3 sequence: CASTDNRGTGANVLTF.

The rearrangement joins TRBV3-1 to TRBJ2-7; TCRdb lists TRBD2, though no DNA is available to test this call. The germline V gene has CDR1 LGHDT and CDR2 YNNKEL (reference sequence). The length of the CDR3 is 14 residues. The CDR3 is CASSPRDSGHEQYF.

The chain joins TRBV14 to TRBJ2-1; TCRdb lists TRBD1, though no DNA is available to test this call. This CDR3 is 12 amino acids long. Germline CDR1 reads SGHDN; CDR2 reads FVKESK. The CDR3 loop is CASSQGSRLQFF.

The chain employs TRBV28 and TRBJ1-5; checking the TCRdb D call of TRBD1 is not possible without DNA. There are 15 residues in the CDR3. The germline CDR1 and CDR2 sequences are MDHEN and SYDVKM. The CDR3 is CATQPPGGSNQPQHF.

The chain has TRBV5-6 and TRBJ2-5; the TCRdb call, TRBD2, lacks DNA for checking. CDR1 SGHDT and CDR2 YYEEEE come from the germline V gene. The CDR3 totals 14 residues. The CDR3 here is CASSVPTREETQYF.

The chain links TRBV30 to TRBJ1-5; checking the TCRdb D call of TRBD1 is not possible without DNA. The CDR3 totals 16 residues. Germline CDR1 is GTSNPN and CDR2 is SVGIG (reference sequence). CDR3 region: CAWFHRRVSSNQPQHF.

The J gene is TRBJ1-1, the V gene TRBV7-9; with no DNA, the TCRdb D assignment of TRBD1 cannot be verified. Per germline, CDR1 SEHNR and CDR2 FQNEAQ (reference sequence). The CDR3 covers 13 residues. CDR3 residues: CASSLDGQAEAFF. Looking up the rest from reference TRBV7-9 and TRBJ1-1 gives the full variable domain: DTGVSQNPRHKITKRGQNVTFRCDPISEHNRLYWYRQTLGQGPEFLTYFQNEAQLEKSRLLSDRFSAERPKGSFSTLEIQRTEQGDSAMYLCASSLDGQAEAFFGQGTRLTVV.

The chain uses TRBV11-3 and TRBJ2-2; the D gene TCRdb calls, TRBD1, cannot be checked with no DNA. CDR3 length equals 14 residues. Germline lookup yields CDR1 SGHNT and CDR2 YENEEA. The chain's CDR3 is CASSLAWATGELFF. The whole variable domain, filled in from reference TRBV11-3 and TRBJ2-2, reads EAGVVQSPRYKIIEKKQPVAFWCNPISGHNTLYWYLQNLGQGPELLIRYENEEAVDDSQLPKDRFSAERLKGVDSTLKIQPAELGDSAVYLCASSLAWATGELFFGEGSRLTVL.

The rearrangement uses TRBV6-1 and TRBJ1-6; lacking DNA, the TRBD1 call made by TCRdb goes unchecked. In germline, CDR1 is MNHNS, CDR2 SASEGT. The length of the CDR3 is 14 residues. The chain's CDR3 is CASSEQGGGVPLHF.

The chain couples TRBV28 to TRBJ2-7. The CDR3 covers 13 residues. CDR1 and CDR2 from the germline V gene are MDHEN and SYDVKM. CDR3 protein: CASSLEAPGEQYF.

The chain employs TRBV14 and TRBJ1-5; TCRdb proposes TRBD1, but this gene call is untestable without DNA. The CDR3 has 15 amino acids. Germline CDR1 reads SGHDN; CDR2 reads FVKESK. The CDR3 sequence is CASSPWGGGWQPQHF.

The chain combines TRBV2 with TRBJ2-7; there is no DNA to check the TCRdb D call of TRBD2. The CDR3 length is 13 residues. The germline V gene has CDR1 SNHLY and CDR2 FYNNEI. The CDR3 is CASRWDSYYEQYF.

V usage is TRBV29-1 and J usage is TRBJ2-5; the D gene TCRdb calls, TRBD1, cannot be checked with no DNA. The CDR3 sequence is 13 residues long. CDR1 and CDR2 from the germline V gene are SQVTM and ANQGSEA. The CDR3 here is CSAETGEEETQYF.

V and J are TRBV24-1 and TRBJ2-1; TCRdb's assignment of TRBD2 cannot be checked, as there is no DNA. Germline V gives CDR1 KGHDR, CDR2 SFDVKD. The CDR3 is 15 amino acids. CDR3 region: CATSDSGYSYNEQFF.

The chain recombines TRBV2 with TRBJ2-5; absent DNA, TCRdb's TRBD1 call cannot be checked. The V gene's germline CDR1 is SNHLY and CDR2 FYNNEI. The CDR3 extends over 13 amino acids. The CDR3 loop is CASSAEERGTQYF.

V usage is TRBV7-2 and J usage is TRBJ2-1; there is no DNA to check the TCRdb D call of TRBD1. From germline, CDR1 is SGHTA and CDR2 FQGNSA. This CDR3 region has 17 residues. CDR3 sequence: CASSLAGTGRPYNEQFF. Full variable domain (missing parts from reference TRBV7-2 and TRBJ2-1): GAGVSQSPSNKVTEKGKDVELRCDPISGHTALYWYRQSLGQGLEFLIYFQGNSAPDKSGLPSDRFSAERTGGSVSTLTIQRTQQEDSAVYLCASSLAGTGRPYNEQFFGPGTRLTVL.